These T cell receptor beta chains were read from a single sample in a study of cytomegalovirus exposure and HLA in healthy donors. Some clones are missing from TCRdb's copy, which holds only in-frame ones; the method was immunoSEQ multiplex PCR. Of about 140,000 clones detected, about two thirds appear once; the ten largest clones hold 2% to 2.5%. Input material: PBMCs. The receptors shown here come from a woman aged 55-75 years in good health and CMV-seropositive. Both conserved end residues are part of each CDR3. Fields, in order: V gene, CDR3 length, D gene, J gene, clone size, CDR3 DNA, CDR3 protein. A D gene is named only where the DNA matches it firmly. A clone size is listed for some rows: how often the clone was seen (once, few, many), or a class if it is expanded.

TRBV6-1	15	.	TRBJ2-3	.	TGTGCCAGCAGTGAAACAGGCTCCCGCGGTTATACGCAGTATTTT	CASSETGSRGYTQYF
TRBV27	13	.	TRBJ2-7	once	TGTGCCAGCAGTCCGCGAGCAGGGTACGAGCAGTACTTC	CASSPRAGYEQYF
TRBV7-8	13	TRBD1	TRBJ2-1	.	TGTGCCAGCAGCTCGGACAGGGACAGGGAGCAGTTCTTC	CASSSDRDREQFF
TRBV12-5	14	.	TRBJ2-2	.	TGTGCTAGTGGTGAGGGGGGGGACACCGGGGAGCTGTTTTTT	CASGEGGDTGELFF
TRBV11-2	14	.	TRBJ2-4	few	TGTGCCAGCAGCTTAGATTCGGCCAAAAACATTCAGTACTTC	CASSLDSAKNIQYF
TRBV28	16	TRBD2	TRBJ2-1	.	TGTGCCAGCAGTTTATCCTGGGGAAGCGGGACCAATGAGCAGTTCTTC	CASSLSWGSGTNEQFF
TRBV5-4	16	.	TRBJ1-1	once	TGTGCCAGCAGCTTGGGGCAATCCTTAATGAACACTGAAGCTTTCTTT	CASSLGQSLMNTEAFF
TRBV29-1	15	TRBD2	TRBJ2-3	.	TGCAGCGGCTCACTAGCGGGTACTAGCACAGATACGCAGTATTTT	CSGSLAGTSTDTQYF
TRBV6-1	12	TRBD1	TRBJ1-1	.	TGTGCCATAGACAGGGGGCTTCCTGAAGCTTTCTTT	CAIDRGLPEAFF
TRBV4-2	15	TRBD2	TRBJ2-1	few	TGTGCCAGCAGTGTTGGGACTAGCGGGAGCGGGGAGCAGTTCTTC	CASSVGTSGSGEQFF
TRBV5-1	15	.	TRBJ2-3	.	TGCGCCAGCAGCCCTCAGGCAGCCAGCACAGATACGCAGTATTTT	CASSPQAASTDTQYF
TRBV7-9	15	TRBD2	TRBJ2-1	.	TGTGCCAGCAGCTCGGGACTAGCGGGAGGCCATGAGCAGTTCTTC	CASSSGLAGGHEQFF
TRBV6-5	13	.	TRBJ1-2	.	TGTGCCAGCAGGACGGACTCCAACTATGGCTACACCTTC	CASRTDSNYGYTF
TRBV9	11	.	TRBJ2-1	few	TGTGCCAGCAGCTTAGTAGATGAGCAGTTCTTC	CASSLVDEQFF
TRBV5-1	16	TRBD2	TRBJ2-2	once	TGCGCCAGCAGCTTGGGACTAGCGGGAGGATCAGGGGAGCTGTTTTTT	CASSLGLAGGSGELFF
TRBV7-9	13	.	TRBJ2-7	once	TGTGCCAGCAGCTTATGGCCAGATCACGAGCAGTACTTC	CASSLWPDHEQYF
TRBV12-5	12	.	TRBJ2-1	.	TGTGCTAGTATCCGCGCCTACAATGAGCAGTTCTTC	CASIRAYNEQFF
TRBV6-5	14	.	TRBJ1-2	.	TGTGCCAGCAGCCCCAGGGCAGCACCCTATGGCTACACCTTC	CASSPRAAPYGYTF
TRBV2	15	TRBD1	TRBJ1-2	.	TGTGCCAGCAGTGCAACCGGGACAGAAAACTATGGCTACACCTTC	CASSATGTENYGYTF
TRBV6-1	16	TRBD1	TRBJ2-7	.	TGTGCCAGCAGTGAAGTTAGGGACAGGAGGGTCTACGAGCAGTACTTC	CASSEVRDRRVYEQYF
TRBV6-5	15	TRBD2	TRBJ2-7	few	TGTGCCAGCAGTTACCTAGCGGGAGGGGTCTACGAGCAGTACTTC	CASSYLAGGVYEQYF
TRBV5-1	12	.	TRBJ2-1	.	TGCGCCAGCAGACCCGAGGGCAATGAGCAGTTCTTC	CASRPEGNEQFF
TRBV6-1	16	TRBD2	TRBJ2-3	.	TGTGCCAGCAGTGAACAGAGCGGGACTTACACAGATACGCAGTATTTT	CASSEQSGTYTDTQYF
TRBV6-1	12	.	TRBJ2-1	.	TGTGCCAGCAGTGCCCGAGACAATGAGCAGTTCTTC	CASSARDNEQFF
TRBV5-6	14	.	TRBJ1-2	.	TGTGCCAGCAGCTTCGGCGAGGTGGTCTATGGCTACACCTTC	CASSFGEVVYGYTF
TRBV28	15	.	TRBJ1-4	once	TGTGCCAGCAGTTCCCCGGTTGCAACTAATGAAAAACTGTTTTTT	CASSSPVATNEKLFF
TRBV6-5	13	TRBD2	TRBJ2-3	once	TGTGCCAGCCAGGTCCTAGCGGCAGATACGCAGTATTTT	CASQVLAADTQYF
TRBV28	13	TRBD2	TRBJ2-1	once	TGTGCCAGCTCCAGCGGGGGGTACAATGAGCAGTTCTTC	CASSSGGYNEQFF
TRBV5-1	17	TRBD1	TRBJ1-4	.	TGCGCCAGCAGCGCAGACCCGGGACAGGGGAGAAGTGAAAAACTGTTTTTT	CASSADPGQGRSEKLFF
TRBV29-1	8	.	TRBJ1-2	.	TGCAGCGCCGGGGGCTACACCTTC	CSAGGYTF
TRBV29-1	13	.	TRBJ2-4	.	TGCAGCGTTGAGGAGGGGGCCAAAAACATTCAGTACTTC	CSVEEGAKNIQYF
TRBV7-2	16	.	TRBJ2-1	.	TGTGCCAGCAGCTTAGGGCGGGGCCGCTCCTACAATGAGCAGTTCTTC	CASSLGRGRSYNEQFF
TRBV5-1	15	.	TRBJ2-3	.	TGCGCCAGCAGCTTGGACAGTCCTCCCACAGATACGCAGTATTTT	CASSLDSPPTDTQYF
TRBV25-1	16	TRBD1	TRBJ1-3	.	TGTGCCAGCAGCCGACAAGACAGGGGCTCTGGAAACACCATATATTTT	CASSRQDRGSGNTIYF
TRBV28	14	TRBD1	TRBJ2-3	.	TGTGCCAGCAGCTCCGGGACAGCCACAGATACGCAGTATTTT	CASSSGTATDTQYF
TRBV27	15	TRBD1	TRBJ1-5	.	TGTGCCAGCAGCTTAACCGGGACAGGGGATCAGCCCCAGCATTTT	CASSLTGTGDQPQHF
TRBV6-5	16	TRBD1	TRBJ1-2	few	TGTGCCAGCAGTTACTCGGGACAGGGCTATAACTATGGCTACACCTTC	CASSYSGQGYNYGYTF
TRBV27	12	TRBD1	TRBJ2-7	.	TGTGCCAGCAGTCGGACAGGGCACGAGCAGTACTTC	CASSRTGHEQYF
TRBV29-1	14	TRBD2	TRBJ2-1	once	TGCAGCGTTGCCGGGAGGAGCTCCTACAATGAGCAGTTCTTC	CSVAGRSSYNEQFF
TRBV9	14	TRBD2	TRBJ2-7	.	TGTGCCAGCAGCGTCGCTAGCGGCTCCTACGAGCAGTACTTC	CASSVASGSYEQYF
TRBV6-1	13	.	TRBJ1-6	.	TGTGCCAGCAACTCAGGCTGGGCTTCACCCCTCCACTTT	CASNSGWASPLHF
TRBV6-5	14	TRBD1	TRBJ1-3	.	TGTGCCAGCACCCCGGGGACAGTTGGAAACACCATATATTTT	CASTPGTVGNTIYF
TRBV9	14	TRBD1	TRBJ2-7	.	TGTGCCAGCAGCACCGGACAGGGGGCTTACGAGCAGTACTTC	CASSTGQGAYEQYF
TRBV18	16	TRBD1	TRBJ1-2	.	TGTGCCAGCTCACCTAGCGGACAGGGGGCATATTATGGCTACACCTTC	CASSPSGQGAYYGYTF
TRBV9	14	TRBD2	TRBJ2-7	once	TGTGCCAGCAGCGCCACTAGCGGCTCCTACGAGCAGTACTTC	CASSATSGSYEQYF
TRBV28	15	TRBD1	TRBJ1-5	.	TGTGCCAGCACCCCTACGACAGGGGGCAATCAGCCCCAGCATTTT	CASTPTTGGNQPQHF
TRBV28	14	.	TRBJ1-3	.	TGTGCCAGCAGTTTAAGCCTTTCTGGAAACACCATATATTTT	CASSLSLSGNTIYF
TRBV10-2	14	.	TRBJ2-7	.	TGCGCCAGCAGACAGGCCTTGGGGGGATACGAGCAGTACTTC	CASRQALGGYEQYF
TRBV7-9	16	TRBD2	TRBJ2-1	.	TGTGCCAGCAGCTTACTCGGGGGAGCGGGATACAATGAGCAGTTCTTC	CASSLLGGAGYNEQFF
TRBV9	16	TRBD2	TRBJ2-2	.	TGTGCCAGCAGCGTAGCTTGCGGGAGGATGGTCGGGGAGCTGTTTTTT	CASSVACGRMVGELFF
TRBV6-1	15	TRBD2	TRBJ2-1	.	TGTGCCAGCAGTCCCGGACTAGCGGGACCGAATGAGCAGTTCTTC	CASSPGLAGPNEQFF
TRBV7-8	15	TRBD1	TRBJ2-5	.	TGTGCCAGCAGCTTGGGCGAGGGGGCGTGGGAGACCCAGTACTTC	CASSLGEGAWETQYF
TRBV6-5	13	.	TRBJ2-7	.	TGTGCCAGCAGTCTACCCGGGTCCTACGAGCAGTACTTC	CASSLPGSYEQYF
TRBV6-5	14	.	TRBJ2-7	.	TGTGCCAGCAGTTACTCGGCGGGAACCTACGAGCAGTACTTC	CASSYSAGTYEQYF
TRBV29-1	13	.	TRBJ2-3	.	TGCAGCGTTGAAGGGAGATTCACAGATACGCAGTATTTT	CSVEGRFTDTQYF
TRBV5-6	11	TRBD2	TRBJ2-7	.	TGTGCCAGCAGCCGACTAGCCGAGCAGTACTTC	CASSRLAEQYF
TRBV19	16	TRBD2	TRBJ2-2	.	TGTGCCAGTACCCCCTGGGCTAGCGGGAGGACCGGGGAGCTGTTTTTT	CASTPWASGRTGELFF